A single T cell receptor (beta chain) is shown here with its context. The ends were cut back, 6 bases at V and 2 bases at J, with 12 bases in the middle. This CDR3 is 13 amino acids long. Germline V gene lookup returns CDR1 DFQATT and CDR2 SNEGSKA (reference sequence). The sample originates from a study of identical twins. A universal primer site was added by template switching, and unique molecular identifiers were carried by the cDNA. From the 5' RACE reads, TCRdb called clonotypes with MiXCR, one entry per CDR3 protein. The table lists 510,000 or so distinct CDR3 sequences, roughly 15% of them singletons. This sample also belongs to another study, concerning yellow fever vaccine responses in identical twins.

The sequenced sample was CD4+ T cells sorted from blood. The chain has TRBV20-1 and TRBJ2-3; D is possibly TRBD2 (6 bases). The origin of this receptor is a woman under 30 in good health. CDR3 sequence reads: CSARRATTDTQYF. The CDR3 DNA reads as TGCAGTGCCAGGAGGGCTACCACAGATACGCAGTATTTT.